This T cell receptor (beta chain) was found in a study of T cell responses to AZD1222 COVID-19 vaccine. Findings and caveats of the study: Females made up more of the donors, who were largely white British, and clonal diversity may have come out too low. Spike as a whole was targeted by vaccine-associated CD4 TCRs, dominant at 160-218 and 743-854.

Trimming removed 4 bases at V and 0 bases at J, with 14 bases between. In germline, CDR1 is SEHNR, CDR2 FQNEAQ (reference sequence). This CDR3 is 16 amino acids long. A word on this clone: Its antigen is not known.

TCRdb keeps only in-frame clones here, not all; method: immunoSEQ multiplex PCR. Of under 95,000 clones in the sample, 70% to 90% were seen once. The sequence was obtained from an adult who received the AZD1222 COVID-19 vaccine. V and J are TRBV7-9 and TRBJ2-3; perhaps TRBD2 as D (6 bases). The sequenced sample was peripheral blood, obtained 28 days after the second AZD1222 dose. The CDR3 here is CASSSPGGTSTDTQYF. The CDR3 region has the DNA TGTGCCAGCAGCTCCCCTGGGGGGACTAGCACAGATACGCAGTATTTT.